Listed below are T cell receptor beta chains from one sample, sequenced in a study of shared clonotypes between healthy human individuals. Some clones are missing from TCRdb's copy, which holds only in-frame ones; the method was immunoSEQ multiplex PCR. The profile shows 1.5 million to 2.5 million clones, around 96% of them singletons. Sequencing was performed on naive CD8+ T cells sorted from blood. Source of these receptors: a man younger than 35 in good health. CDR3s include the opening cysteine and the closing phenylalanine or tryptophan. Fields, in order: CDR3 protein, CDR3 DNA, V gene, J gene, D gene, clone size. A D gene is named only where the DNA matches it firmly. The size of a clone is reported for some rows only, either as once, few or many, or as a class for expanded clones.

CDR3aa: CASSVDAGTYHGYTF
CDR3nt: TGTGCCAGCAGCGTAGATGCAGGTACATACCATGGCTACACCTTC
v_gene: TRBV9
j_gene: TRBJ1-2
d_gene: NA
abundance: NA

CDR3aa: CASSPPGLSDEQYF
CDR3nt: TGTGCCAGCAGTCCCCCGGGACTGAGCGACGAGCAGTACTTC
v_gene: TRBV6-5
j_gene: TRBJ2-7
d_gene: NA
abundance: NA

CDR3aa: CSVEVPKPTGTWDGYTF
CDR3nt: TGCAGCGTTGAAGTTCCCAAACCTACAGGGACATGGGATGGCTACACCTTC
v_gene: TRBV29-1
j_gene: TRBJ1-2
d_gene: NA
abundance: NA

CDR3aa: CASSEAGTNNEQFF
CDR3nt: TGTGCCAGCAGTGAAGCCGGGACCAACAATGAGCAGTTCTTC
v_gene: TRBV6-1
j_gene: TRBJ2-1
d_gene: NA
abundance: NA

CDR3aa: CASSSLPGTGGYTF
CDR3nt: TGTGCCAGCAGTTCCCTCCCCGGGACGGGTGGCTACACCTTC
v_gene: TRBV27
j_gene: TRBJ1-2
d_gene: NA
abundance: NA

CDR3aa: CAYGQGPSTDTQYF
CDR3nt: TGTGCCTACGGACAGGGGCCTAGCACAGATACGCAGTATTTT
v_gene: TRBV2
j_gene: TRBJ2-3
d_gene: TRBD1
abundance: NA

CDR3aa: CAVPGQSTDTQYF
CDR3nt: TGTGCTGTGCCGGGACAGAGCACAGATACGCAGTATTTT
v_gene: TRBV5-4
j_gene: TRBJ2-3
d_gene: TRBD1
abundance: NA

CDR3aa: CASSLPGITEAFF
CDR3nt: TGTGCCAGCAGTTTACCCGGGATCACTGAAGCTTTCTTT
v_gene: TRBV28
j_gene: TRBJ1-1
d_gene: NA
abundance: NA

CDR3aa: CASSRSGGFDNEQFF
CDR3nt: TGTGCCAGCAGTCGTAGCGGGGGGTTCGACAATGAGCAGTTCTTC
v_gene: TRBV6-6
j_gene: TRBJ2-1
d_gene: TRBD2
abundance: NA

CDR3aa: CASSFGTGRTEAFF
CDR3nt: TGTGCCAGTAGTTTCGGGACTGGAAGGACTGAAGCTTTCTTT
v_gene: TRBV19
j_gene: TRBJ1-1
d_gene: NA
abundance: NA

CDR3aa: CASSQERDFPRGTDTQYF
CDR3nt: TGTGCCAGCAGCCAAGAACGTGACTTTCCCCGGGGTACAGATACGCAGTATTTT
v_gene: TRBV14
j_gene: TRBJ2-3
d_gene: NA
abundance: NA

CDR3aa: CASRGAEQETQYF
CDR3nt: TGTGCCAGCCGCGGCGCGGAACAAGAGACCCAGTACTTC
v_gene: TRBV28
j_gene: TRBJ2-5
d_gene: NA
abundance: once

CDR3aa: CASSMPPDQPQHF
CDR3nt: TGTGCCAGTAGTATGCCCCCGGATCAGCCCCAGCATTTT
v_gene: TRBV19
j_gene: TRBJ1-5
d_gene: NA
abundance: once

CDR3aa: CASSQEMAGGSYEQYF
CDR3nt: TGTGCCAGCAGTCAAGAGATGGCAGGGGGTTCCTACGAGCAGTACTTC
v_gene: TRBV2
j_gene: TRBJ2-7
d_gene: TRBD1
abundance: NA

CDR3aa: CASSFNQMNTEAFF
CDR3nt: TGTGCCAGCAGCTTCAATCAGATGAACACTGAAGCTTTCTTT
v_gene: TRBV5-6
j_gene: TRBJ1-1
d_gene: NA
abundance: NA

CDR3aa: CASSLIAGTGPDEQYF
CDR3nt: TGTGCCAGCAGTTTAATAGCCGGGACAGGCCCCGACGAGCAGTACTTC
v_gene: TRBV27
j_gene: TRBJ2-7
d_gene: TRBD1
abundance: NA

CDR3aa: CASSLEQIYEQYF
CDR3nt: TGTGCCAGCAGCTTGGAGCAGATCTACGAGCAGTACTTC
v_gene: TRBV5-6
j_gene: TRBJ2-7
d_gene: NA
abundance: NA

CDR3aa: CASSQVLLSGTGYTF
CDR3nt: TGCGCCAGCAGCCAAGTGCTACTATCTGGCACTGGCTACACCTTC
v_gene: TRBV4-1
j_gene: TRBJ1-2
d_gene: NA
abundance: NA

CDR3aa: CSVKVSNQPQHF
CDR3nt: TGCAGCGTTAAGGTTAGCAATCAGCCCCAGCATTTT
v_gene: TRBV29-1
j_gene: TRBJ1-5
d_gene: NA
abundance: NA

CDR3aa: CASSLVADYNSPLHF
CDR3nt: TGTGCCAGCAGCTTAGTCGCAGATTATAATTCACCCCTCCACTTT
v_gene: TRBV7-9
j_gene: TRBJ1-6
d_gene: NA
abundance: NA

CDR3aa: CASSLGSGGAYEQYF
CDR3nt: TGTGCCAGCAGCTTAGGGTCTGGGGGGGCCTATGAGCAGTACTTC
v_gene: TRBV7-6
j_gene: TRBJ2-7
d_gene: NA
abundance: NA

CDR3aa: CASSETGLSPDTQYF
CDR3nt: TGTGCCAGCAGCGAGACAGGGTTAAGCCCAGATACGCAGTATTTT
v_gene: TRBV9
j_gene: TRBJ2-3
d_gene: TRBD1
abundance: NA

CDR3aa: CASSLDHSNQPQHF
CDR3nt: TGTGCCAGCAGCTTAGACCATAGCAATCAGCCCCAGCATTTT
v_gene: TRBV11-2
j_gene: TRBJ1-5
d_gene: NA
abundance: NA

CDR3aa: CAWSAGDALYGYTF
CDR3nt: TGTGCCTGGAGTGCAGGGGACGCGCTCTATGGCTACACCTTC
v_gene: TRBV30
j_gene: TRBJ1-2
d_gene: NA
abundance: NA

CDR3aa: CASSVTANSPLHF
CDR3nt: TGTGCCAGCAGCGTGACAGCAAATTCACCCCTCCACTTT
v_gene: TRBV28
j_gene: TRBJ1-6
d_gene: NA
abundance: NA

CDR3aa: CASNPSVNTEAFF
CDR3nt: TGTGCCAGCAATCCGAGTGTGAACACTGAAGCTTTCTTT
v_gene: TRBV28
j_gene: TRBJ1-1
d_gene: NA
abundance: NA

CDR3aa: CASSQDRGQEGGNEQFF
CDR3nt: TGTGCCAGCAGCCAGGACAGGGGGCAGGAGGGTGGCAATGAGCAGTTCTTC
v_gene: TRBV4-2
j_gene: TRBJ2-1
d_gene: TRBD1
abundance: NA

CDR3aa: CASSLSGTYEQYF
CDR3nt: TGTGCCAGCAGCTTATCAGGGACCTACGAGCAGTACTTC
v_gene: TRBV7-9
j_gene: TRBJ2-7
d_gene: NA
abundance: NA

CDR3aa: CASSQGWASGTYEQYF
CDR3nt: TGCGCCAGCAGCCAGGGCTGGGCTAGCGGAACCTACGAGCAGTACTTC
v_gene: TRBV4-1
j_gene: TRBJ2-7
d_gene: TRBD2
abundance: NA

CDR3aa: CASSLHSPLHF
CDR3nt: TGTGCCAGCAGTCTTCACTCACCCCTCCACTTT
v_gene: TRBV7-9
j_gene: TRBJ1-6
d_gene: NA
abundance: NA

CDR3aa: CSVVDGAWGSYEQYF
CDR3nt: TGCAGCGTTGTTGATGGGGCGTGGGGCTCCTACGAGCAGTACTTC
v_gene: TRBV29-1
j_gene: TRBJ2-7
d_gene: NA
abundance: NA

CDR3aa: CASRGISDPYEQYF
CDR3nt: TGCGCCAGCAGAGGAATTAGCGACCCCTACGAGCAGTACTTC
v_gene: TRBV10-1
j_gene: TRBJ2-7
d_gene: NA
abundance: NA

CDR3aa: CASSLTGSQHEQYF
CDR3nt: TGTGCCAGCAGTCTAACAGGGTCGCAGCACGAGCAGTACTTC
v_gene: TRBV27
j_gene: TRBJ2-7
d_gene: NA
abundance: NA

CDR3aa: CASSLRGYYEQYF
CDR3nt: TGTGCCAGCAGCTTGAGAGGGTACTACGAGCAGTACTTC
v_gene: TRBV5-4
j_gene: TRBJ2-7
d_gene: NA
abundance: NA

CDR3aa: CAISESGLAANTGELFF
CDR3nt: TGTGCCATCAGTGAGTCGGGACTAGCGGCGAACACCGGGGAGCTGTTTTTT
v_gene: TRBV10-3
j_gene: TRBJ2-2
d_gene: TRBD2
abundance: once

CDR3aa: CASSIDVETEAFF
CDR3nt: TGTGCCAGTAGTATAGATGTGGAGACTGAAGCTTTCTTT
v_gene: TRBV19
j_gene: TRBJ1-1
d_gene: NA
abundance: few

CDR3aa: CASSRGQGYEETQYF
CDR3nt: TGTGCCAGTAGTAGGGGACAGGGATACGAAGAGACCCAGTACTTC
v_gene: TRBV19
j_gene: TRBJ2-5
d_gene: TRBD1
abundance: once

CDR3aa: CASTQSLADTDTQYF
CDR3nt: TGTGCCAGCACCCAGTCGCTAGCGGACACAGATACGCAGTATTTT
v_gene: TRBV7-2
j_gene: TRBJ2-3
d_gene: TRBD2
abundance: NA

CDR3aa: CASSPRTSGNYNEQFF
CDR3nt: TGTGCCAGCAGCCCCCGGACTAGCGGGAACTACAATGAGCAGTTCTTC
v_gene: TRBV7-9
j_gene: TRBJ2-1
d_gene: TRBD2
abundance: NA

CDR3aa: CASSVGVLGRGETQYF
CDR3nt: TGTGCCAGCAGTGTGGGGGTTCTCGGGAGGGGAGAGACCCAGTACTTC
v_gene: TRBV25-1
j_gene: TRBJ2-5
d_gene: TRBD2
abundance: NA

CDR3aa: CASSGERAQYF
CDR3nt: TGTGCCAGTAGTGGGGAAAGGGCGCAGTATTTT
v_gene: TRBV19
j_gene: TRBJ2-3
d_gene: NA
abundance: NA

CDR3aa: CASSPWGAGTYEQYF
CDR3nt: TGTGCCAGCAGTCCCTGGGGGGCCGGAACCTACGAGCAGTACTTC
v_gene: TRBV9
j_gene: TRBJ2-7
d_gene: NA
abundance: NA

CDR3aa: CASSEHRGGYSNQPQHF
CDR3nt: TGTGCCAGCAGTGAACACAGGGGGGGTTATAGCAATCAGCCCCAGCATTTT
v_gene: TRBV6-1
j_gene: TRBJ1-5
d_gene: TRBD1
abundance: NA

CDR3aa: CASKGQTNTEAFF
CDR3nt: TGTGCCAGCAAGGGACAGACGAACACTGAAGCTTTCTTT
v_gene: TRBV6-6
j_gene: TRBJ1-1
d_gene: TRBD1
abundance: NA

CDR3aa: CASSGQGPAGAYYGYTF
CDR3nt: TGTGCCAGCAGTGGACAGGGTCCTGCGGGAGCTTACTATGGCTACACCTTC
v_gene: TRBV6-1
j_gene: TRBJ1-2
d_gene: TRBD1
abundance: NA

CDR3aa: CASSLVGTGSSYEQYF
CDR3nt: TGTGCCAGCAGCTTAGTTGGGACAGGGAGCTCCTACGAGCAGTACTTC
v_gene: TRBV7-9
j_gene: TRBJ2-7
d_gene: TRBD1
abundance: NA

CDR3aa: CAPEGRANSYEQYF
CDR3nt: TGCGCCCCAGAGGGGAGGGCCAATTCCTACGAGCAGTACTTC
v_gene: TRBV10-1
j_gene: TRBJ2-7
d_gene: TRBD2
abundance: NA

CDR3aa: CASSFLDNYEQYF
CDR3nt: TGTGCCAGCAGTTTTTTGGACAACTACGAGCAGTACTTC
v_gene: TRBV28
j_gene: TRBJ2-7
d_gene: NA
abundance: NA

CDR3aa: CASSYGPNQPQHF
CDR3nt: TGTGCCAGCAGTTACGGTCCAAATCAGCCCCAGCATTTT
v_gene: TRBV6-5
j_gene: TRBJ1-5
d_gene: NA
abundance: few

CDR3aa: CAWSHTTGGTEAFF
CDR3nt: TGTGCCTGGAGTCATACAACAGGGGGCACTGAAGCTTTCTTT
v_gene: TRBV30
j_gene: TRBJ1-1
d_gene: TRBD1
abundance: NA

CDR3aa: CASGLGARADSTNTGELFF
CDR3nt: TGTGCTAGTGGTTTGGGGGCCAGAGCGGACTCAACGAACACCGGGGAGCTGTTTTTT
v_gene: TRBV12-5
j_gene: TRBJ2-2
d_gene: NA
abundance: NA

CDR3aa: CASSQAEGRTTDTEAFF
CDR3nt: TGCGCCAGCAGCCAAGCCGAAGGGAGGACTACGGACACTGAAGCTTTCTTT
v_gene: TRBV4-1
j_gene: TRBJ1-1
d_gene: NA
abundance: NA

CDR3aa: CASSLIGGHNYGYTF
CDR3nt: TGTGCCAGCAGCTTAATCGGTGGGCATAACTATGGCTACACCTTC
v_gene: TRBV7-3
j_gene: TRBJ1-2
d_gene: NA
abundance: NA

CDR3aa: CASSGGSYEQYF
CDR3nt: TGTGCCAGCAGCGGGGGCAGCTACGAGCAGTACTTC
v_gene: TRBV9
j_gene: TRBJ2-7
d_gene: NA
abundance: NA

CDR3aa: CAISAQDTDNSPLHF
CDR3nt: TGTGCCATCAGCGCTCAGGACACTGACAATTCACCCCTCCACTTT
v_gene: TRBV10-3
j_gene: TRBJ1-6
d_gene: NA
abundance: NA